A selection of T cell receptor beta chains follows, all from one sample in a study of shared clonotypes between healthy human individuals. Data came from immunoSEQ multiplex PCR; TCRdb stores just in-frame clones and leaves some out. Of hundreds of thousands of clones in the sample, 70% to 80% were seen once. Sample: PBMCs. Source of these receptors: a woman aged 40 to 50 in good health. Some clones in this sample may be carry-over from other donors' samples. Each CDR3 is given with its conserved first and last residue. Fields, in order: clone size, V gene, J gene, CDR3 length, D gene, CDR3 protein, CDR3 DNA. A D gene is named only where the DNA matches it firmly. Not every row has a clone size; where given, it reads once, few, many or a size class.

clone size: NA
V gene: TRBV4-2
J gene: TRBJ2-1
CDR3 length: 15
D gene: NA
CDR3 protein: CASSQDVGGHNEQFF
CDR3 DNA: TGTGCCAGCAGCCAAGATGTTGGGGGCCACAATGAGCAGTTCTTC

clone size: NA
V gene: TRBV27
J gene: TRBJ2-4
CDR3 length: 13
D gene: NA
CDR3 protein: CASSLVLGSIQYF
CDR3 DNA: TGTGCCAGCAGTTTAGTGCTAGGTAGCATTCAGTACTTC

clone size: once
V gene: TRBV4-3
J gene: TRBJ2-3
CDR3 length: 15
D gene: TRBD2
CDR3 protein: CASSQTSWYTDTQYF
CDR3 DNA: TGCGCCAGCAGCCAGACTAGCTGGTACACAGATACGCAGTATTTT

clone size: few
V gene: TRBV11-2
J gene: TRBJ2-4
CDR3 length: 15
D gene: TRBD2
CDR3 protein: CASSLASGRTNIQYF
CDR3 DNA: TGTGCCAGCAGCTTAGCTAGCGGGAGGACAAACATTCAGTACTTC

clone size: NA
V gene: TRBV4-1
J gene: TRBJ2-7
CDR3 length: 14
D gene: NA
CDR3 protein: CASSHRVQSYEQYF
CDR3 DNA: TGCGCCAGCAGCCATAGGGTACAGTCCTACGAGCAGTACTTC

clone size: NA
V gene: TRBV7-7
J gene: TRBJ2-3
CDR3 length: 14
D gene: TRBD2
CDR3 protein: CASSARTSSDTQYF
CDR3 DNA: TGTGCTAGCAGCGCCAGGACTAGTTCGGATACGCAGTATTTT

clone size: NA
V gene: TRBV28
J gene: TRBJ2-6
CDR3 length: 17
D gene: NA
CDR3 protein: CASSFTGFSSGANVLTF
CDR3 DNA: TGTGCCAGCAGTTTTACAGGTTTCTCCTCTGGGGCCAACGTCCTGACTTTC

clone size: NA
V gene: TRBV7-9
J gene: TRBJ2-4
CDR3 length: 15
D gene: NA
CDR3 protein: CASSLIAGQFNIQYF
CDR3 DNA: TGTGCCAGCAGCTTAATCGCAGGCCAGTTTAACATTCAGTACTTC

clone size: NA
V gene: TRBV7-8
J gene: TRBJ2-5
CDR3 length: 17
D gene: TRBD2
CDR3 protein: CASSAKTLGAGGETQYF
CDR3 DNA: TGTGCCAGCAGTGCGAAAACCCTCGGGGCCGGGGGGGAGACCCAGTACTTC

clone size: many
V gene: TRBV18
J gene: TRBJ2-1
CDR3 length: 14
D gene: TRBD1
CDR3 protein: CASSPSTGAGEQFF
CDR3 DNA: TGTGCCAGCTCACCATCGACAGGGGCCGGTGAGCAGTTCTTC

clone size: NA
V gene: TRBV7-2
J gene: TRBJ2-5
CDR3 length: 15
D gene: NA
CDR3 protein: CASSRVWGREETQYF
CDR3 DNA: TGTGCCAGCAGCCGAGTGTGGGGCAGGGAGGAGACCCAGTACTTC

clone size: few
V gene: TRBV11-3
J gene: TRBJ1-4
CDR3 length: 13
D gene: TRBD1
CDR3 protein: CASSGDRGEKLFF
CDR3 DNA: TGTGCCAGCAGCGGCGACAGGGGTGAAAAACTGTTTTTT

clone size: NA
V gene: TRBV29-1
J gene: TRBJ1-1
CDR3 length: 13
D gene: NA
CDR3 protein: CSVDNRVNTEAFF
CDR3 DNA: TGCAGCGTTGATAACAGGGTGAACACTGAAGCTTTCTTT